This TCR beta chain was recovered during a study of blood T cell repertoires in COVID-19. Across the whole study: Both acute and convalescent COVID-19 samples were obtained from the United States, Italy and Spain. The analysed material was cDNA or gDNA that came from T cells, B-cell-depleted T cells, or PBMCs.

Cohort 3 donors counted as recovered after two negative PCRs, clearance, or resolved symptoms. This clone has just a few counts. The sample has other DNA sequences that encode this CDR3 too. Per the original methods: Reference gene primer amplification yielded estimated nucleated cell counts. Here immunoSEQ multiplex PCR was the method, and the copy in TCRdb shows in-frame clones only, minus some. The DNA was the basis for D and trimming; V, J and clone size are from that table. The sample includes about 480,000 clones, approximately 90% seen only once; the top ten take just over 8%. Sequenced sample: PBMCs or T cells enriched from blood (not recorded which). This sequence was found in a woman in her fifties or sixties who had recovered from COVID-19.

For the CDR3, the DNA is TGCGCCAGCAGCCAATCGCGGGGCCCCTACGAGCAGTACTTC. Amino acids: CASSQSRGPYEQYF. The rearrangement links TRBV4-1 to TRBJ2-7; D perhaps matches TRBD2 (6 bases). CDR1 is MGHRA, CDR2 YSYEKL, per germline. V lost 2 bases and J lost 2, with 10 bases in between. The CDR3 runs 14 residues.